This entry features one T cell receptor (beta chain) sequence. The antigen is not known. An end of the junction does not agree with germline; a read error may underlie this. The data are from a study of naive and memory T cell subsets. Study outcomes and limitations: Over 85% of naive TCR sequences appeared only once, unlike memory subsets.

The beta constant-region primer was an equimolar mix of two oligonucleotides covering TRBC1 and TRBC2. Ligated cDNA was amplified by four rounds of PCR with nested alpha and beta constant-region primers and SP2. A 12-nucleotide UMI and the SP2 primer were added to the cDNA 3' end by oligonucleotide ligation. One entry per CDR3 protein results from TCRdb running MiXCR on the UMI-ligation and nested PCR reads. Of 95,000 to 150,000 distinct CDR3 sequences listed, about 36% were seen once; the top ten hold 0.8% to 1%. Overnight CMV lysate stimulation of fresh PBMCs defined donor CMV status by CD4+ IFNgamma. Cells stained for CD3, CD4, CD8, CD45RA, CD27 and viability were sorted into four CD45RA/CD27 subsets. The receptor was derived from a human donor in good health. Source material: central memory CD4+ T cells from blood.

The CDR3 DNA is TGTGCTAGCAGCCCAGCGGGGACAGGAGAAGCTTTCTTT. Protein sequence: CASSPAGTGEAFF. This chain uses TRBV7-7 with TRBJ1-1, with 8 bases fitting TRBD1. The germline gives CDR1 SSHAT, CDR2 FNYEAQ (reference sequence). There are 13 residues in the CDR3.